These 26 T cell receptor beta chains originate from one sample sequenced in a study of shared clonotypes between healthy human individuals (dated by TCRdb to 2020 to 2021). The library was generated by the immunoSEQ multiplex PCR assay. TCRdb retrieved this table from immuneACCESS and kept in-frame rearrangements only. Not all clones are present; in checked studies, unresolved V genes account for under half, and no reason is known for the remainder. The sample data list roughly 2.2 million clones, and roughly 92% of these were observed just once. Clones ranked in the top ten supply around 0.4% of the sample. Sequenced material: naive CD4+ T cells from PBMCs. The sample's cell subset or site, from its label and the paper: CD45RA+ positively selected. The receptors shown here come from a man aged 18-30 years in good health. Some clones in this sample may be carry-over from other donors' samples.

Concerning this clone itself: Different DNA sequences within this sample yield the same CDR3. The chain employs TRBV27 and TRBJ1-2; possibly TRBD1 for D (5 bases). This CDR3 has 14 residues. Germline values: CDR1 MNHEY, CDR2 SMNVEV (reference sequence). V lost 2 bases to trimming and J lost 8 bases, with 15 bases between them. The CDR3 nucleotides are TGTGCCAGCAGTTTAGGGCAGGGCATAGGAGGCTACACCTTC. Encoded protein: CASSLGQGIGGYTF.

This clone appeared once. The chain recombines TRBV21-1 with TRBJ1-4; the table's D call, TRBD1, was not checked against the DNA. TRBV21-1 is recorded as a pseudogene. The CDR3 length is 18 residues. CDR3 coding DNA: TGTGCCAGCCGCCTAGGACAGCCTCAACAGAATACTAATGAAAAACTGTTTTTT. Amino acid sequence: CASRLGQPQQNTNEKLFF.

The chain joins TRBV5-1 to TRBJ2-1; D remains ambiguous. Trimming pared 1 base from V and 10 bases from J, leaving 18 bases between. In germline, CDR1 is SGHRS, CDR2 YFSETQ. The CDR3 covers 15 residues. The DNA for the CDR3 is TGCGCCAGCAGCTTGCAAGGACCCGAGAATGCAGAGCAGTTCTTC. It is translated as CASSLQGPENAEQFF.

The J gene is TRBJ2-1, the V gene TRBV7-8, with TRBD2 matching 10 bases. Germline loops: CDR1 SGHVS, CDR2 FQNEAQ. The V gene end was trimmed by 2 bases and the J gene end by 4 bases; junction bases not matched to a gene: 2. The CDR3 sequence is 15 residues long. The CDR3 loop reads CASSLRTSGYNEQFF. The CDR3 DNA reads TGTGCCAGCAGCTTACGGACTAGCGGATACAATGAGCAGTTCTTC.

The chain combines TRBV2 with TRBJ2-5; D not resolved. V was clipped by 8 bases and J by 5 bases, with 15 bases between them. Germline lookup yields CDR1 SNHLY and CDR2 FYNNEI. This CDR3 contains 13 residues. Here the CDR3 reads CASSIFLQETQYF. The DNA for the CDR3 is TGTGCCAGCTCAATTTTTCTACAGGAGACCCAGTACTTC.

The rearrangement uses TRBV5-6 and TRBJ2-1; 7 bases align to TRBD1. From germline, CDR1 is SGHDT and CDR2 YYEEEE. The CDR3 is made up of 14 amino acids. The trim removed 4 bases at V and 6 bases at J, leaving 7 bases unmatched. The CDR3, as DNA: TGTGCCAGCAGCGGGTTGACAGGGAGCAATGAGCAGTTCTTC. As protein: CASSGLTGSNEQFF.

The chain employs TRBV29-1 and TRBJ2-5, with a possible D match to TRBD1 (6 bases). The CDR3 is 13 residues long. The germline CDR1 and CDR2 sequences are SQVTM and ANQGSEA. Trimming removed 7 bases from V and 0 bases from J, with 12 bases in between. The CDR3 sequence is CSGLDSHQETQYF. The CDR3 nucleotides read TGCAGCGGCCTGGACAGCCACCAAGAGACCCAGTACTTC.

The chain recombines TRBV7-7 with TRBJ2-5; 7 bases map to TRBD2. CDR3 size: 15 residues. The trim removed 4 bases at V and 0 bases at J, leaving 5 bases unmatched. Germline assignment: CDR1 SSHAT and CDR2 FNYEAQ (reference sequence). The CDR3 DNA follows: TGTGCCAGCAGCTCCCTGAGCGGGAACCAAGAGACCCAGTACTTC. Residues: CASSSLSGNQETQYF.

The genes are TRBV10-3 and TRBJ2-1; D is perhaps TRBD1 (5 bases). Germline-derived CDR1 and CDR2 are ENHRY and SYGVKD. V was shortened by 2 bases and J by 0 bases, with 8 bases between the two germline ends. The CDR3 runs to 15 residues. The CDR3: CAISERQGSYNEQFF. The CDR3 bases are TGTGCCATCAGTGAGCGTCAGGGCTCCTACAATGAGCAGTTCTTC.

This sequence joins TRBV5-1 and TRBJ2-2; TRBD2 agrees at 11 bases. This CDR3 is built from 16 residues. CDR1 is SGHRS, CDR2 YFSETQ, per germline. After removal of 3 bases from V and 0 bases from J, the junction contained 1 base not matched to a gene. CDR3 nucleotide sequence: TGCGCCAGCAGCTGGGGACTAGCGGCGAACACCGGGGAGCTGTTTTTT. The encoded protein is CASSWGLAANTGELFF. Full variable domain (missing parts from reference TRBV5-1 and TRBJ2-2): KAGVTQTPRYLIKTRGQQVTLSCSPISGHRSVSWYQQTPGQGLQFLFEYFSETQRNKGNFPGRFSGRQFSNSRSEMNVSTLELGDSALYLCASSWGLAANTGELFFGEGSRLTVL.

The rearrangement links TRBV29-1 to TRBJ2-5, with D possibly TRBD1 on 6 matching bases. Per the germline V gene, CDR1 is SQVTM and CDR2 is ANQGSEA. V was shortened by 4 bases and J by 5 bases, with 11 bases between the two germline ends. The CDR3 runs to 12 residues. The CDR3 spells CSVGSGDETQYF. CDR3 bases: TGCAGCGTTGGGTCAGGGGACGAGACCCAGTACTTC.

The chain recombines TRBV27 with TRBJ2-1, with D possibly TRBD2 on 5 matching bases. The CDR3 runs to 14 residues. V was clipped by 3 bases and J by 9 bases, with 15 bases between them. CDR1 is MNHEY and CDR2 is SMNVEV in the germline V gene (reference sequence). CDR3 nucleotides: TGTGCCAGCAGTTTTAGTAGACTATTGGGTGAGCAGTTCTTC. This translates into CASSFSRLLGEQFF.

The CDR3 loop reads CASSSRGTGWTGELFF. For the CDR3, the DNA is TGTGCCAGCAGTTCCAGAGGGACAGGATGGACCGGGGAGCTGTTTTTT. The rearrangement uses TRBV27 and TRBJ2-2, with 8 bases identical to TRBD1. Per the germline V gene, CDR1 is MNHEY and CDR2 is SMNVEV (reference sequence). The junction had 9 bases not matched to a gene; V was cut back by 4 bases and J by 5 bases. CDR3 length: 16 amino acids.

V and J are TRBV19 and TRBJ1-2; maybe TRBD1 (5 bases). The CDR3 is 15 amino acids. Germline values: CDR1 LNHDA, CDR2 SQIVND (reference sequence). V dropped 3 bases and J dropped 2 bases, with 13 bases sitting between them. The CDR3 region is CASSITGGRNYGYTF. In nucleotides, the CDR3 is TGTGCCAGTAGTATCACCGGGGGTAGGAACTATGGCTACACCTTC.

As regards this clone: The sample has other DNA sequences that encode this CDR3 too. The chain combines TRBV5-1 with TRBJ2-7; TRBD1 matches 8 bases. Germline trimming cut 0 bases from V and 7 bases from J; bases unmatched to any gene: 6. This CDR3 is built from 14 residues. Germline loops: CDR1 SGHRS, CDR2 YFSETQ. DNA for the CDR3: TGCGCCAGCAGCTTGGACCAGGGGGCACGGGAGCAGTACTTC. It yields the protein CASSLDQGAREQYF.

Concerning this clone itself: The same CDR3 arises from other DNA sequences in this sample as well. V and J are TRBV6-1 and TRBJ1-5, with D perhaps TRBD1 (6 bases). Germline CDR1 is MNHNS and CDR2 is SASEGT. This CDR3 region has 15 residues. The V end lost 2 bases, the J end lost 1 base, and 9 bases lay between the germline ends. The CDR3 is CASSEQGLSNQPQHF. For the CDR3, the DNA is TGTGCCAGCAGTGAACAGGGGTTAAGCAATCAGCCCCAGCATTTT.

In this sample, this clone turned up a few times. This rearrangement joins TRBV5-4 to TRBJ1-2, with D tentatively TRBD1 (6 bases). V was trimmed by 4 bases and J by 4 bases, leaving 8 bases between them. The CDR3 is 12 residues long. Germline-derived CDR1 and CDR2 are SGHNT and YYREEE (reference sequence). CDR3 in amino acids: CASSQDSYGYTF. The CDR3 nucleotides are TGTGCCAGCAGCCAGGACAGCTATGGCTACACCTTC.

This chain's CDR3 is CASSLTGPFYNEQFF. CDR3 sequence (DNA): TGTGCCAGCAGCTTGACAGGCCCCTTCTACAATGAGCAGTTCTTC. The J gene is TRBJ2-1, the V gene TRBV11-3; D is perhaps TRBD1 (6 bases). Trimming removed 3 bases at V and 3 bases at J, with 12 bases between. Germline CDR1 SGHNT, CDR2 YENEEA. This CDR3 comprises 15 residues.

This clone has only one observation. This chain uses TRBV7-9 with TRBJ2-5; 12 bases map to TRBD2. CDR3 length: 16 residues. The germline CDR1 and CDR2 sequences are SEHNR and FQNEAQ (reference sequence). Germline trimming cut 5 bases from V and 2 bases from J; bases unmatched to any gene: 6. The CDR3 spells CASSPRLAGAQETQYF. As DNA, the CDR3 is TGTGCCAGCAGCCCTCGACTAGCGGGAGCTCAAGAGACCCAGTACTTC.

The V and J genes are TRBV9 and TRBJ2-1; 7 bases are a match to TRBD2. This CDR3 is built from 16 residues. The V gene end was trimmed by 5 bases and the J gene end by 3 bases; junction bases not matched to a gene: 11. Germline V gene lookup returns CDR1 SGDLS and CDR2 YYNGEE. The DNA for the CDR3 is TGTGCCAGCAGTGGAGGTGGGGAGGGTTTCTACAATGAGCAGTTCTTC. This translates into CASSGGGEGFYNEQFF.

This clone showed up just a few times. The chain links TRBV9 to TRBJ1-1; TRBD1 might be the D (6 bases). Germline V CDR1 and CDR2: SGDLS, YYNGEE. V lost 4 bases to trimming and J lost 5 bases, with 27 bases between them. The CDR3 contains 18 residues. CDR3 DNA: TGTGCCAGCAGCACCTCTATTGGGGGGGCGAACCCTGATACTGAAGCTTTCTTT. Translating it yields CASSTSIGGANPDTEAFF.

The CDR3 spells CASASNSGANVLTF. CDR3 DNA sequence: TGTGCCAGCGCCAGCAACTCTGGGGCCAACGTCCTGACTTTC. The chain has TRBV2 and TRBJ2-6, with no clear D. The V gene lost 8 bases and the J gene lost 0 bases, with 8 bases spanning the gap. Germline CDR1 is SNHLY and CDR2 is FYNNEI. The CDR3 is 14 residues long.

This rearrangement joins TRBV5-1 to TRBJ2-1; 11 bases map to TRBD2. The V gene end was trimmed by 5 bases and the J gene end by 2 bases; junction bases not matched to a gene: 6. The CDR3 spans 16 residues. CDR1 and CDR2 (germline): SGHRS, YFSETQ. The CDR3 DNA sequence: TGCGCCAGCAGACGGCTAGCGGGAGGTCCCTACAATGAGCAGTTCTTC. This sequence encodes CASRRLAGGPYNEQFF. Full variable domain (missing parts from reference TRBV5-1 and TRBJ2-1): KAGVTQTPRYLIKTRGQQVTLSCSPISGHRSVSWYQQTPGQGLQFLFEYFSETQRNKGNFPGRFSGRQFSNSRSEMNVSTLELGDSALYLCASRRLAGGPYNEQFFGPGTRLTVL.

J is TRBJ2-7 and V is TRBV6-6; TRBD2 aligns across 7 bases. Germline V lookup: CDR1 MNHNY, CDR2 SVGAGI (reference sequence). The length of the CDR3 is 16 residues. After removal of 3 bases from V and 2 bases from J, the junction contained 10 bases not matched to a gene. In DNA form, the CDR3 reads TGTGCCAGCAGTTATCATCCCGCGGGAGACCCCTACGAGCAGTACTTC. Translating gives CASSYHPAGDPYEQYF.

As for this clone: The sample contains more than one DNA sequence encoding this CDR3. The rearrangement uses TRBV28 and TRBJ1-2; 7 bases fit TRBD1. V gave up 4 bases and J gave up 8 bases; unmatched junction bases: 7. This CDR3 contains 13 residues. In germline, CDR1 is MDHEN, CDR2 SYDVKM. The chain's CDR3 is CASSSGTVGGYTF. CDR3 nucleotides: TGTGCCAGCAGTTCCGGGACAGTGGGAGGCTACACCTTC.

The chain uses TRBV4-1 and TRBJ2-5; D remains unclear. The CDR3 totals 16 residues. Germline V gene sequence: CDR1 MGHRA, CDR2 YSYEKL. Trimming stripped 1 base from V and 6 bases from J, with 18 bases between. CDR3 region: CASSQASGSSEKTQYF. CDR3 coding DNA: TGCGCCAGCAGCCAAGCCTCCGGAAGCTCGGAAAAGACCCAGTACTTC.